This entry lists 32 T cell receptor beta chains sequenced from one sample in a study of T cell responses to AZD1222 COVID-19 vaccine. TCRdb keeps only in-frame clones here, not all; method: immunoSEQ multiplex PCR. This table has about 110,000 clones, approximately 90% appearing once. Sequenced material: peripheral blood, taken on day 0 of AZD1222 vaccination. These receptor sequences come from an adult in good health.

The gene calls are TRBV3-1 (or the pseudogene TRBV3-2) and TRBJ2-7; 7 bases are a match to TRBD1. V shed 0 bases, J shed 4 bases, and the junction held 3 bases outside the gene matches. CDR1 and CDR2 (germline): LGHDT, YNNKEL (reference sequence). This CDR3 region has 14 residues. The CDR3 DNA reads as TGTGCCAGCAGCCAAGAACCACAGGGGTACGAGCAGTACTTC. This codes for CASSQEPQGYEQYF.

This clone came up a few times. The chain combines TRBV2 with TRBJ1-5, with D unclear. Trimming cost V 6 bases and J 0 bases, with 9 bases left between them. Germline V lookup: CDR1 SNHLY, CDR2 FYNNEI. The CDR3 has 14 amino acids. CDR3 region: CASSLGYSNQPQHF. CDR3 nucleotides: TGTGCCAGCAGCCTCGGGTATAGCAATCAGCCCCAGCATTTT.

The CDR3 region has the DNA TGCGCCAGCAGCCCGGGGTGGGATCACAATGAGCAGTTCTTC. As protein: CASSPGWDHNEQFF. The rearrangement joins TRBV5-1 to TRBJ2-1; perhaps TRBD2 as D (5 bases). Germline loops: CDR1 SGHRS, CDR2 YFSETQ. Trimming took 4 bases from V and 5 from J, leaving 13 bases between them. The CDR3 length is 14 residues. Full variable domain (outside the CDR3, taken from reference TRBV5-1 and TRBJ2-1): KAGVTQTPRYLIKTRGQQVTLSCSPISGHRSVSWYQQTPGQGLQFLFEYFSETQRNKGNFPGRFSGRQFSNSRSEMNVSTLELGDSALYLCASSPGWDHNEQFFGPGTRLTVL.

The chain employs TRBV30 and TRBJ1-1; D gene uncertain. The CDR3 sequence is 14 residues long. The germline V gene has CDR1 GTSNPN and CDR2 SVGIG (reference sequence). The ends were cut back, 3 bases at V and 1 base at J, with 12 bases in the middle. This CDR3 reads CAWRKASGNTEAFF. CDR3 bases: TGTGCCTGGAGGAAGGCCTCAGGGAACACTGAAGCTTTCTTT.

Regarding this clone: The same CDR3 is also encoded by other DNA sequences in this sample. This chain uses TRBV29-1 with TRBJ1-1, with no clear D. Germline V CDR1 and CDR2: SQVTM, ANQGSEA. The V gene lost 3 bases and the J gene lost 1 base, with 6 bases spanning the gap. This CDR3 contains 12 residues. The CDR3 is CSVDAANTEAFF. The CDR3 nucleotides are TGCAGCGTTGATGCAGCGAACACTGAAGCTTTCTTT.

The rearrangement joins TRBV18 to TRBJ1-2; D is ambiguous. CDR3 length: 15 amino acids. The V and J ends lost 3 bases and 0 bases respectively, with 11 bases between them. The germline V gene encodes CDR1 KGHSH and CDR2 LQKENI. The CDR3 nucleotides are TGTGCCAGCTCACCGCCCCTGGGAACTAACTATGGCTACACCTTC. Translation: CASSPPLGTNYGYTF.

In the case of this clone: The sample holds other DNA sequences that translate to the same CDR3. The genes are TRBV5-1 and TRBJ2-3; TRBD1 is a possible D gene (6 bases). Deletions cut 2 bases from V and 5 bases from J, with 9 bases between. The germline CDR1 and CDR2 sequences are SGHRS and YFSETQ. The CDR3 is 13 residues long. CDR3 region: CASSFWGRDTQYF. DNA of the CDR3: TGCGCCAGCAGCTTCTGGGGGCGAGATACGCAGTATTTT. The complete variable domain, with remaining parts taken from reference TRBV5-1 and TRBJ2-3, reads KAGVTQTPRYLIKTRGQQVTLSCSPISGHRSVSWYQQTPGQGLQFLFEYFSETQRNKGNFPGRFSGRQFSNSRSEMNVSTLELGDSALYLCASSFWGRDTQYFGPGTRLTVL.

The V call is TRBV11-2, the J call TRBJ1-3; D unclear. Per the germline V gene, CDR1 is SGHAT and CDR2 is FQNNGV. V dropped 2 bases and J dropped 1 base, with 6 bases sitting between them. CDR3 length: 14 amino acids. In DNA form, the CDR3 reads TGTGCCAGCAGCTTATCCGGGTCTGGAAACACCATATATTTT. Its protein product is CASSLSGSGNTIYF.

The chain is built from TRBV6-5 and TRBJ1-2; 7 bases match TRBD1. CDR3 length: 14 residues. Trimming took 4 bases from V and 10 from J; bases not matched to a gene: 12. CDR1 and CDR2 (germline): MNHEY, SVGAGI. The chain's CDR3 is CASSSLTGKVSYTF. The CDR3 DNA reads as TGTGCCAGCAGTTCGTTGACAGGGAAAGTCTCCTACACCTTC.

This rearrangement joins TRBV10-3 to TRBJ1-6; D is unclear. The germline V gene has CDR1 ENHRY and CDR2 SYGVKD. The CDR3 is made up of 17 amino acids. Trimming stripped 0 bases from V and 6 bases from J, with 15 bases between. The CDR3 loop is CAISESLSGFGNSPLHF. In nucleotides, the CDR3 is TGTGCCATCAGTGAGTCGCTGTCTGGGTTCGGTAATTCACCCCTCCACTTT.

The chain employs TRBV18 and TRBJ2-5, with D hard to call. Germline lookup yields CDR1 KGHSH and CDR2 LQKENI. CDR3 size: 12 residues. V lost 4 bases, J lost 0 bases, and 3 bases lay in between. The CDR3 coding sequence is TGTGCCAGCTCACTATACCAAGAGACCCAGTACTTC. Protein: CASSLYQETQYF.

The chain uses TRBV12-3 or TRBV12-4 and TRBJ1-5; D not certain. The length of the CDR3 is 13 residues. Trimming removed 7 bases at V and 5 bases at J, with 12 bases between. The CDR3 coding sequence is TGTGCCAGCAAACCCAGCGGGGATCAGCCCCAGCATTTT. It codes for CASKPSGDQPQHF.

This chain joins TRBV30 and TRBJ1-2, with D possibly being TRBD1 (5 bases). CDR1 is GTSNPN and CDR2 is SVGIG in the germline V gene (reference sequence). V lost 2 bases and J lost 9, with 16 bases in between. This CDR3 region has 13 residues. The CDR3 sequence: CAWSRDGGGSYTF. Here the CDR3 DNA reads TGTGCCTGGAGTCGGGACGGGGGAGGTAGCTACACCTTC.

This clone showed up just once. The rearrangement links TRBV9 to TRBJ1-1; 7 positions agree with TRBD1. Unmatched junction bases numbered 7, after V lost 4 bases and J lost 7 bases. CDR3 size: 13 residues. From germline, CDR1 is SGDLS and CDR2 YYNGEE. The CDR3 DNA follows: TGTGCCAGCAGCTTACAGGGGACGGGTGAAGCTTTCTTT. It is translated as CASSLQGTGEAFF.

V gene TRBV3-1 (or the pseudogene TRBV3-2) combines with J gene TRBJ2-7, with a possible D match to TRBD1 (6 bases). The germline V and J ends were trimmed by 3 bases and 1 base, with 16 bases remaining between them. This CDR3 has 16 amino acids. Germline lookup yields CDR1 LGHDT and CDR2 YNNKEL (reference sequence). The chain's CDR3 is CASSQVGTIESYEQYF. The CDR3, as DNA: TGTGCCAGCAGCCAGGTTGGGACAATAGAATCCTACGAGCAGTACTTC.

The gene calls are TRBV5-1 and TRBJ1-1, with no clear D. Germline assignment: CDR1 SGHRS and CDR2 YFSETQ. Trimming stripped 0 bases from V and 7 bases from J, with 10 bases between. This CDR3 spans 13 amino acids. Here the CDR3 DNA reads TGCGCCAGCAGCTTGGTTGGGGAGGATGAAGCTTTCTTT. Protein sequence: CASSLVGEDEAFF.

The chain carries TRBV12-3 or TRBV12-4 and TRBJ1-2, with D uncertain. Trimming took 3 bases from V and 8 from J, leaving 10 bases between them. This CDR3 is built from 12 residues. CDR3 DNA sequence: TGTGCCAGCAGTTTGGGGTTGCGAGGCTACACCTTC. Amino acid sequence: CASSLGLRGYTF.

The chain has TRBV19 and TRBJ1-1, with D maybe TRBD1 (6 bases). This CDR3 has 13 amino acids. The germline V gene encodes CDR1 LNHDA and CDR2 SQIVND (reference sequence). Trimming shortened V by 3 bases and J by 3 bases, and 8 bases separated the two germline ends. The CDR3 DNA follows: TGTGCCAGTAGTATGGGGGCCTACACTGAAGCTTTCTTT. As protein: CASSMGAYTEAFF.

V and J are TRBV9 and TRBJ2-1; D is undetermined. V was trimmed by 3 bases and J by 8 bases, leaving 12 bases between them. Germline V lookup: CDR1 SGDLS, CDR2 YYNGEE. The CDR3 loop spans 13 amino acids. DNA for the CDR3: TGTGCCAGCAGCGCCCTCTGGTGGGATGAGCAGTTCTTC. It is translated as CASSALWWDEQFF. Full variable domain (remainder filled in from reference TRBV9 and TRBJ2-1): DSGVTQTPKHLITATGQRVTLRCSPRSGDLSVYWYQQSLDQGLQFLIQYYNGEERAKGNILERFSAQQFPDLHSELNLSSLELGDSALYFCASSALWWDEQFFGPGTRLTVL.

The chain joins TRBV5-5 to TRBJ1-2; TRBD1 matches 8 bases. The CDR3 is made up of 17 amino acids. With V trimmed by 0 bases and J by 2 bases, 9 bases remained unmatched. The germline V gene encodes CDR1 SGHKS and CDR2 YYEKEE (reference sequence). For the CDR3, the DNA is TGTGCCAGCAGCTTGGACAGGGGGTCTTCCGTAAACTATGGCTACACCTTC. Protein: CASSLDRGSSVNYGYTF.

The genes are TRBV2 and TRBJ1-2, with D possibly matching TRBD1 (6 bases). There are 13 residues in the CDR3. Trimming removed 5 bases at V and 7 bases at J, with 14 bases between. Germline CDR1 SNHLY, CDR2 FYNNEI. CDR3 DNA: TGTGCCAGCAGTTACACACCAGGGGTTGGCTACACCTTC. This translates into CASSYTPGVGYTF.

The rearrangement joins TRBV19 to TRBJ2-5; D is unclear. The CDR3 covers 13 residues. The germline V and J ends were trimmed by 5 bases and 4 bases, with 11 bases remaining between them. The germline V gene has CDR1 LNHDA and CDR2 SQIVND (reference sequence). The DNA for the CDR3 is TGTGCCAGTAGTCGAAAAAGACTAGAGACCCAGTACTTC. It yields the protein CASSRKRLETQYF. The whole variable domain, remainder taken from reference TRBV19 and TRBJ2-5, is DGGITQSPKYLFRKEGQNVTLSCEQNLNHDAMYWYRQDPGQGLRLIYYSQIVNDFQKGDIAEGYSVSREKKESFPLTVTSAQKNPTAFYLCASSRKRLETQYFGPGTRLLVL.

The rearrangement uses TRBV3-1 (or the pseudogene TRBV3-2) and TRBJ1-5; D is undetermined. The V gene lost 1 base and the J gene lost 6 bases, with 13 bases spanning the gap. The CDR3 contains 15 residues. Germline loops: CDR1 LGHDT, CDR2 YNNKEL (reference sequence). CDR3 region: CASSQGTNLGQPQHF. The CDR3, as DNA: TGTGCCAGCAGCCAAGGGACCAACTTAGGTCAGCCCCAGCATTTT.

The chain carries TRBV15 and TRBJ2-6, with no clear D. Germline-derived CDR1 and CDR2 are LNHNV and YYDKDF (reference sequence). V was clipped by 0 bases and J by 0 bases, with 6 bases between them. The CDR3 totals 16 residues. The chain's CDR3 is CATSRDRISGANVLTF. The CDR3 DNA follows: TGTGCCACCAGCAGAGATCGGATCTCTGGGGCCAACGTCCTGACTTTC. The variable domain in full, completed from reference TRBV15 and TRBJ2-6, reads DAMVIQNPRYQVTQFGKPVTLSCSQTLNHNVMYWYQQKSSQAPKLLFHYYDKDFNNEADTPDNFQSRRPNTSFCFLDIRSPGLGDTAMYLCATSRDRISGANVLTFGAGSRLTVL.

This clone came up once. The CDR3 bases are TGTGCCAGTAGAGACGGGACAAGGAACACTGAAGCTTTCTTT. Its translation: CASRDGTRNTEAFF. The J gene is TRBJ1-1, the V gene TRBV19; D possibly corresponds to TRBD1 (6 bases). This CDR3 has 14 amino acids. The germline CDR1 and CDR2 sequences are LNHDA and SQIVND (reference sequence). V lost 6 bases and J lost 1, with 12 bases in between.

The rearrangement joins TRBV10-3 to TRBJ2-7; TRBD2 aligns across 8 bases. The ends lost 2 bases at V and 5 bases at J; junction bases unmatched: 11. The CDR3 consists of 16 residues. In germline, CDR1 is ENHRY, CDR2 SYGVKD. The CDR3, as DNA: TGTGCCATCAGTGAGCCGGGGGGGGTCCTCGTCAACGAGCAGTACTTC. This gives the protein CAISEPGGVLVNEQYF.

The chain uses TRBV7-9 and TRBJ1-2; D not resolved. V was trimmed by 5 bases and J by 6 bases, leaving 10 bases between them. The CDR3 runs 12 residues. Looked up from germline, CDR1 is SEHNR and CDR2 is FQNEAQ (reference sequence). The CDR3 is CASSPHNNGYTF. The CDR3 coding sequence is TGTGCCAGCAGCCCGCACAACAATGGCTACACCTTC.

The V and J genes are TRBV5-1 and TRBJ2-7; 10 bases match TRBD2. V lost 4 bases and J lost 2; bases outside the gene matches: 6. Germline V lookup: CDR1 SGHRS, CDR2 YFSETQ. The CDR3 is 15 amino acids. CDR3 in amino acids: CASSLDTSGTYEQYF. CDR3 nucleotide sequence: TGCGCCAGCAGCCTGGACACTAGCGGGACCTACGAGCAGTACTTC.

The chain couples TRBV18 to TRBJ2-1; 8 nucleotides agree with TRBD1. This CDR3 spans 16 amino acids. CDR1 is KGHSH and CDR2 is LQKENI in the germline V gene. V dropped 3 bases and J dropped 5; count of bases not matched to a gene: 9. The CDR3 region is CASSPPTGQGNNEQFF. CDR3 in DNA: TGTGCCAGCTCACCTCCGACAGGACAGGGTAACAATGAGCAGTTCTTC.

J is TRBJ2-3 and V is TRBV2; D may be TRBD2 (6 bases). Germline V gene data show CDR1 as SNHLY and CDR2 as FYNNEI. Trimming left V 6 bases short and J 1 base short, with 14 bases between. This CDR3 comprises 15 residues. CDR3 in DNA: TGTGCCAGCAGCGCGGACTATACCCGCACAGATACGCAGTATTTT. Translated: CASSADYTRTDTQYF.

The CDR3: CASIQGAGTEAFF. In DNA, the CDR3 is TGTGCCAGCATACAGGGGGCAGGCACTGAAGCTTTCTTT. V and J are TRBV12-3 or TRBV12-4 and TRBJ1-1; 9 nucleotides match TRBD1. CDR3 length: 13 residues. The trim removed 7 bases at V and 4 bases at J, leaving 4 bases unmatched.

The V and J genes are TRBV3-1 (or the pseudogene TRBV3-2) and TRBJ2-1, with 11 bases fitting TRBD2. The V gene end was trimmed by 10 bases and the J gene end by 4 bases; junction bases not matched to a gene: 6. Per germline, CDR1 LGHDT and CDR2 YNNKEL (reference sequence). The CDR3 extends over 14 amino acids. This chain's CDR3 is CATSGLAAYNEQFF. The CDR3, as DNA: TGTGCCACCTCGGGACTAGCGGCATACAATGAGCAGTTCTTC.